This note documents a single T cell receptor (beta chain) sequence. The data derive from a study of OX40 agonist ivuxolimab in advanced cancers. Study-wide context: Prior anti-PD-1, anti-PD-L1 or anti-CTLA-4 therapy was allowed; 40% to 50% had some.

From germline, CDR1 is MNHEY and CDR2 SMNVEV (reference sequence). CDR3 length equals 14 residues. V shed 5 bases and J shed 3 bases, with 10 bases lying between them. The table came from immunoSEQ multiplex PCR; TCRdb's copy has only in-frame clones and leaves some out. The top ten clones hold about 1.2% of a sample with roughly 99,000 clones, more than 85% of them seen once. The sequence was obtained from an adult with an advanced solid tumor such as melanoma, head and neck, liver or kidney cancer. Specimen: CD4+ or CD8+ T cells sorted from blood, collected in a trial of the OX40 agonist ivuxolimab. The gene calls are TRBV27 and TRBJ2-2; D remains unclear. The CDR3 region has the DNA TGTGCCAGCAGTAGTCGGCGGTACACCGGGGAGCTGTTTTTT. This gives the protein CASSSRRYTGELFF.